These 32 T cell receptor beta chains share one sample of origin, sequenced in a study of T cell responses to AZD1222 COVID-19 vaccine. TCRdb's copy holds only in-frame clones and misses some; the assay was immunoSEQ multiplex PCR. The sample has about 150,000 clones; around 89% are singletons. The sample was peripheral blood, taken on day 0 of AZD1222 vaccination. The receptors here all came from an adult in good health.

The genes are TRBV18 and TRBJ1-6; D is unclear. V was cut by 3 bases and J by 11 bases, with 23 bases left in between. Looked up from germline, CDR1 is KGHSH and CDR2 is LQKENI. The CDR3 sequence is 17 residues long. The CDR3: CASSPASMAGLNTPLHF. DNA of the CDR3: TGTGCCAGCTCACCTGCAAGCATGGCAGGATTAAATACACCCCTCCACTTT.

V usage is TRBV4-2 and J usage is TRBJ1-4, with 10 bases aligning to TRBD1. Germline lookup yields CDR1 LGHNA and CDR2 YNFKEQ. Germline trimming cut 0 bases from V and 8 bases from J; bases unmatched to any gene: 3. CDR3 size: 15 residues. The CDR3 region has the DNA TGTGCCAGCAGCCAAGAGGGGACAGGGGACGAAAAACTGTTTTTT. Encoded protein: CASSQEGTGDEKLFF.

The chain employs TRBV19 and TRBJ2-6; D remains unclear. CDR1 is LNHDA and CDR2 is SQIVND in the germline V gene (reference sequence). The CDR3 covers 12 residues. Trimming left V 7 bases short and J 2 bases short, with 3 bases between. The CDR3 loop reads CASTTGANVLTF. CDR3 bases: TGTGCCAGTACAACTGGGGCCAACGTCCTGACTTTC.

The chain carries TRBV6-5 and TRBJ2-1; unclear D gene. Germline CDR1 reads MNHEY; CDR2 reads SVGAGI. Trimming took off 2 bases at V and 11 bases at J, with 7 bases between the two ends. This CDR3 spans 11 amino acids. In DNA form, the CDR3 reads TGTGCCAGCAGTTACATGAGGCAGCAGTTCTTC. This translates into CASSYMRQQFF.

V usage is TRBV9 and J usage is TRBJ2-5; D perhaps matches TRBD1 (5 bases). The CDR3 loop spans 15 amino acids. CDR1 is SGDLS and CDR2 is YYNGEE in the germline V gene. The germline V and J ends were trimmed by 3 bases and 2 bases, with 14 bases remaining between them. The CDR3 loop is CASSASGHLQETQYF. The CDR3 bases are TGTGCCAGCAGCGCGTCTGGACATTTACAAGAGACCCAGTACTTC. The full variable domain, completed using reference TRBV9 and TRBJ2-5, is DSGVTQTPKHLITATGQRVTLRCSPRSGDLSVYWYQQSLDQGLQFLIQYYNGEERAKGNILERFSAQQFPDLHSELNLSSLELGDSALYFCASSASGHLQETQYFGPGTRLLVL.

The chain couples TRBV2 to TRBJ1-3; D gene unclear. V was shortened by 5 bases and J by 0 bases, with 8 bases between the two germline ends. Germline CDR1 is SNHLY and CDR2 is FYNNEI. The CDR3 has 14 amino acids. CDR3 amino acids: CASSSVISGNTIYF. The CDR3 DNA reads TGTGCCAGCAGTTCGGTCATCTCTGGAAACACCATATATTTT.

The chain joins TRBV9 to TRBJ1-2; D is ambiguous. This CDR3 region has 17 residues. V lost 4 bases, J lost 8 bases, and 27 bases lay in between. Germline CDR1 reads SGDLS; CDR2 reads YYNGEE. CDR3 nucleotide sequence: TGTGCCAGCAGCTCCCAGGCCCGCGCCGTTCTCCTATGGGGCTACACCTTC. This gives the protein CASSSQARAVLLWGYTF.

This chain links TRBV10-3 with TRBJ2-7; 10 bases align to TRBD2. The V gene's germline CDR1 is ENHRY and CDR2 SYGVKD. After removal of 4 bases from V and 5 bases from J, the junction contained 2 bases not matched to a gene. CDR3 length equals 13 residues. The DNA of the CDR3 is TGTGCCATCAGTGCGGGACTAGCGAACGAGCAGTACTTC. Protein product: CAISAGLANEQYF.

This chain uses TRBV6-5 with TRBJ1-6, with 10 bases aligning to TRBD1. Losses at the gene ends were 7 bases for V and 8 bases for J; bases not matched to a gene: 8. The CDR3 contains 15 residues. Germline values: CDR1 MNHEY, CDR2 SVGAGI. The CDR3 region is CASNPSGTGDSPLHF. CDR3 coding DNA: TGTGCCAGCAACCCCTCCGGGACAGGGGATTCACCCCTCCACTTT.

This chain joins TRBV7-3 and TRBJ2-7; TRBD1 aligns across 9 bases. Germline-derived CDR1 and CDR2 are SGHTA and FQGTGA. The CDR3 runs 15 residues. Losses at the gene ends were 1 base for V and 4 bases for J; bases not matched to a gene: 5. This CDR3 reads CASSLMGQGRYEQYF. The CDR3 DNA reads TGTGCCAGCAGCTTAATGGGACAGGGAAGATACGAGCAGTACTTC.

This chain uses TRBV27 with TRBJ2-7; no firm D call. Germline V gives CDR1 MNHEY, CDR2 SMNVEV (reference sequence). CDR3 size: 16 residues. The germline V and J ends were trimmed by 6 bases and 4 bases, with 22 bases remaining between them. CDR3 amino acids: CASRPRTRTSTYEQYF. CDR3 nucleotides: TGTGCCAGCAGGCCGAGGACCCGGACCTCAACTTACGAGCAGTACTTC.

The chain recombines TRBV14 with TRBJ2-1, with 7 bases fitting TRBD2. With V trimmed by 4 bases and J by 4 bases, 4 bases remained unmatched. CDR3 size: 14 residues. CDR1 is SGHDN and CDR2 is FVKESK in the germline V gene. CDR3 DNA sequence: TGTGCCAGCAGCCCATGGGGGGGGTACAATGAGCAGTTCTTC. Translating it yields CASSPWGGYNEQFF.

In this sample, this clone turned up a few times. The rearrangement links TRBV15 to TRBJ1-3; D gene unclear. The germline V gene encodes CDR1 LNHNV and CDR2 YYDKDF (reference sequence). V shed 1 base and J shed 0 bases, with 10 bases lying between them. The CDR3 contains 16 residues. The CDR3: CATSRAGSLSGNTIYF. The CDR3, as DNA: TGTGCCACCAGCAGAGCTGGTAGCCTCTCTGGAAACACCATATATTTT.

The rearrangement links TRBV9 to TRBJ2-1; the D gene is possibly TRBD1 (5 bases). CDR3 length: 14 amino acids. Germline-derived CDR1 and CDR2 are SGDLS and YYNGEE. V was trimmed by 3 bases and J by 1 base, leaving 8 bases between them. The CDR3 here is CASSADRSYNEQFF. CDR3 DNA: TGTGCCAGCAGCGCAGACAGATCCTACAATGAGCAGTTCTTC.

The chain has TRBV5-4 and TRBJ2-3, with D uncertain. Germline CDR1 SGHNT, CDR2 YYREEE (reference sequence). The V and J ends lost 3 bases and 4 bases respectively, with 9 bases between them. The CDR3 length is 13 residues. The CDR3 loop is CASSSTYADTQYF. The CDR3 region has the DNA TGTGCCAGCAGCTCCACGTACGCAGATACGCAGTATTTT. Combining the CDR3 with reference TRBV5-4 and TRBJ2-3 gives the whole variable domain ETGVTQSPTHLIKTRGQQVTLRCSSQSGHNTVSWYQQALGQGPQFIFQYYREEENGRGNFPPRFSGLQFPNYSSELNVNALELDDSALYLCASSSTYADTQYFGPGTRLTVL.

The chain links TRBV7-2 to TRBJ1-5, with TRBD1 matching 8 bases. CDR3 length: 15 residues. The ends lost 1 base at V and 2 bases at J; junction bases unmatched: 1. The germline gives CDR1 SGHTA, CDR2 FQGNSA. The CDR3 DNA follows: TGTGCCAGCAGCTTAGGGGGACAGGGCAATCAGCCCCAGCATTTT. As protein: CASSLGGQGNQPQHF.

The CDR3 DNA reads TGTGCCAGCAGCCGAACCGGGACAGGAGCTTCGCGGCGGGGCGCCGAGCAGTACTTC. Translating gives CASSRTGTGASRRGAEQYF. The chain combines TRBV6-6 with TRBJ2-7; TRBD1 agrees at 8 bases. The CDR3 has 19 residues. V shed 6 bases and J 6 bases; nucleotides not matched to a gene: 25. Germline-derived CDR1 and CDR2 are MNHNY and SVGAGI (reference sequence).

The J gene is TRBJ1-1, the V gene TRBV30, with D unclear. The CDR3 consists of 16 residues. CDR1 is GTSNPN and CDR2 is SVGIG in the germline V gene (reference sequence). Trimming pared 1 base from V and 1 base from J, leaving 16 bases between. In DNA form, the CDR3 reads TGTGCCTGGAGTGCGCAAGTTGTGGGCCGGAACACTGAAGCTTTCTTT. Protein product: CAWSAQVVGRNTEAFF.

The gene calls are TRBV27 and TRBJ2-7; D is undetermined. The CDR3 totals 15 residues. Per the germline V gene, CDR1 is MNHEY and CDR2 is SMNVEV (reference sequence). Trimming stripped 5 bases from V and 0 bases from J, with 14 bases between. CDR3 sequence: CASSIRLTSSYEQYF. The CDR3 DNA reads as TGTGCCAGCAGTATCCGACTTACGAGCTCCTACGAGCAGTACTTC.

J is TRBJ1-2 and V is TRBV5-6; no reliable D call. This CDR3 is built from 12 residues. From germline, CDR1 is SGHDT and CDR2 YYEEEE. V lost 1 base and J lost 8, with 9 bases in between. This chain's CDR3 is CASSLTGWGYTF. CDR3 nucleotides: TGTGCCAGCAGCTTGACCGGCTGGGGCTACACCTTC.

The CDR3 nucleotides read TGTGCCAGCAGGGACAGGGAAACCGGGGAGCTGTTTTTT. Its translation: CASRDRETGELFF. The chain employs TRBV27 and TRBJ2-2; 8 nucleotides line up with TRBD1. Losses at the gene ends were 6 bases for V and 5 bases for J; bases not matched to a gene: 2. This CDR3 has 13 amino acids. Germline V gene data show CDR1 as MNHEY and CDR2 as SMNVEV (reference sequence).

This clone has a single count. The chain uses TRBV18 and TRBJ2-1; 15 bases fit TRBD2. This CDR3 is 17 amino acids long. Looked up from germline, CDR1 is KGHSH and CDR2 is LQKENI. V lost 0 bases and J lost 3; bases outside the gene matches: 0. The CDR3, as DNA: TGTGCCAGCTCACCACCGGGACTAGCGGGGGGCTACAATGAGCAGTTCTTC. This encodes CASSPPGLAGGYNEQFF.

The count of this clone is one. The chain is built from TRBV27 and TRBJ1-2; the match to TRBD1 covers 7 bases. Looked up from germline, CDR1 is MNHEY and CDR2 is SMNVEV (reference sequence). With 6 bases clipped from V and 0 bases from J, the junction kept 4 bases outside the gene matches. This CDR3 is built from 14 residues. For the CDR3, the DNA is TGTGCCAGCAGCCGAGACAGGGCTAACTATGGCTACACCTTC. This sequence encodes CASSRDRANYGYTF.

This chain joins TRBV30 and TRBJ1-1, with D unclear. The CDR3 sequence is 12 residues long. CDR1 is GTSNPN and CDR2 is SVGIG in the germline V gene (reference sequence). The V and J ends lost 0 bases and 6 bases respectively, with 8 bases between them. The CDR3 sequence: CAWSVRLPEAFF. CDR3 nucleotides: TGTGCCTGGAGTGTACGGCTCCCTGAAGCTTTCTTT.

This clone was seen only once. V and J are TRBV3-1 (or the pseudogene TRBV3-2) and TRBJ1-1; 9 bases are a match to TRBD1. CDR1 is LGHDT, CDR2 YNNKEL, per germline (reference sequence). This CDR3 spans 13 amino acids. V dropped 1 base and J dropped 11; count of bases not matched to a gene: 5. The chain's CDR3 is CASSQGQGGRAFF. CDR3 sequence (DNA): TGTGCCAGCAGCCAAGGACAGGGGGGTAGGGCTTTCTTT.

The CDR3 sequence is CASSKRRRDRENKGLETQYF. DNA for the CDR3: TGTGCCAGCAGCAAACGACGCCGGGACAGGGAGAATAAGGGGTTGGAGACCCAGTACTTC. V and J are TRBV14 and TRBJ2-5, with 9 bases aligning to TRBD1. From germline, CDR1 is SGHDN and CDR2 FVKESK. The V segment lost 5 bases and the J segment 5 bases; nucleotides outside the gene matches: 24. There are 20 residues in the CDR3.

The chain couples TRBV7-2 to TRBJ1-6, with 7 bases fitting TRBD1. The CDR3 has 15 amino acids. Germline lookup yields CDR1 SGHTA and CDR2 FQGNSA. After removal of 4 bases from V and 5 bases from J, the junction contained 5 bases not matched to a gene. CDR3 in amino acids: CASSSRQGNNSPLHF. CDR3 bases: TGTGCCAGCAGCTCAAGACAGGGCAATAATTCACCCCTCCACTTT.

V gene TRBV6-5 combines with J gene TRBJ2-7; weak D call: TRBD2 (5 bases). The germline V gene encodes CDR1 MNHEY and CDR2 SVGAGI. V was shortened by 4 bases and J by 5 bases, with 18 bases between the two germline ends. There are 15 residues in the CDR3. The CDR3 nucleotides read TGTGCCAGCAGTTCATGGGGTAGCGAGAAGAACGAGCAGTACTTC. Protein sequence: CASSSWGSEKNEQYF.

This clone was observed a few times. This chain joins TRBV5-1 and TRBJ2-1, with D perhaps matching TRBD1 (5 bases). The CDR3 consists of 14 residues. The germline CDR1 and CDR2 sequences are SGHRS and YFSETQ. The V gene lost 1 base and the J gene lost 9 bases, with 14 bases spanning the gap. As DNA, the CDR3 is TGCGCCAGCAGCTTGAGGCAGGGATTAGGTGAGCAGTTCTTC. This sequence encodes CASSLRQGLGEQFF.

This chain connects TRBV3-1 (or the pseudogene TRBV3-2) to TRBJ2-5; TRBD2 matches at 11 bases. This CDR3 comprises 14 residues. Germline trimming cut 6 bases from V and 1 base from J; bases unmatched to any gene: 1. Germline values: CDR1 LGHDT, CDR2 YNNKEL (reference sequence). As DNA, the CDR3 is TGTGCCAGCAGGACTAGCGGGGCCCAAGAGACCCAGTACTTC. Translated, it gives CASRTSGAQETQYF.

This clone showed up just once. The V call is TRBV5-1, the J call TRBJ2-7, with no clear D. Looked up from germline, CDR1 is SGHRS and CDR2 is YFSETQ. The CDR3 has 13 amino acids. V gave up 0 bases and J gave up 3 bases, with 7 bases separating them. The CDR3 sequence is CASSLDPDYEQYF. The CDR3 nucleotides read TGCGCCAGCAGCTTGGATCCAGACTACGAGCAGTACTTC.

This clone was detected once. The rearrangement joins TRBV7-2 to TRBJ2-7, with TRBD2 matching over 8 bases. This CDR3 has 16 residues. Per germline, CDR1 SGHTA and CDR2 FQGNSA. Trimming removed 5 bases from V and 0 bases from J; junction bases left unmatched: 9. CDR3: CASSPRGGPSSYEQYF. The DNA for the CDR3 is TGTGCCAGCAGCCCCCGCGGGGGGCCCAGCTCCTACGAGCAGTACTTC.